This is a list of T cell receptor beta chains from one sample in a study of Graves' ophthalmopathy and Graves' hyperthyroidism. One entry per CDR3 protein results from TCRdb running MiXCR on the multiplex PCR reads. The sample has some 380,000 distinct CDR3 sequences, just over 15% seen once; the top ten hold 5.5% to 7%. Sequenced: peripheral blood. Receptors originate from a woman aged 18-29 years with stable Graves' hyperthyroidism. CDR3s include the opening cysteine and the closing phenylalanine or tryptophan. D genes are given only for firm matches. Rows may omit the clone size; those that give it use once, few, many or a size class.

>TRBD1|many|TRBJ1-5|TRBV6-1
CASSEAGQGAVRPQHF
TGTGCCAGCAGTGAAGCGGGACAGGGGGCGGTACGGCCCCAGCATTTT
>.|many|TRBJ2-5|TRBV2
CASSLDWRGETQYF
TGTGCCAGCAGTCTGGACTGGAGGGGAGAGACCCAGTACTTC
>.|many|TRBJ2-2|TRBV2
CASSEVRQNTGELFF
TGTGCCAGCAGTGAAGTGCGGCAGAACACCGGGGAGCTGTTTTTT
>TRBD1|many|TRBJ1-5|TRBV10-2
CASSDGQGSSNQPQHF
TGCGCCAGCAGTGATGGACAGGGGTCTAGCAATCAGCCCCAGCATTTT
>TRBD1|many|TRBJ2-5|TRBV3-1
CASKTGTGTGGETQYF
TGTGCCAGCAAAACCGGGACCGGGACAGGTGGAGAGACCCAGTACTTC
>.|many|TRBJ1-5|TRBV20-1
CSARVSGGDQPQHF
TGCAGTGCTAGAGTGTCCGGGGGCGATCAGCCCCAGCATTTT
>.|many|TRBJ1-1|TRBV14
CASSRFDGEAFF
TGTGCCAGCAGCCGGTTTGACGGTGAAGCTTTCTTT
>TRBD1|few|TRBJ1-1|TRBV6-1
CASSDPGQGAEAFF
TGTGCCAGCAGTGACCCGGGACAGGGAGCTGAAGCTTTCTTT
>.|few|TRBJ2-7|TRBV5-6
CASSFSGPYYEQYF
TGTGCCAGCAGCTTTTCCGGCCCCTACTACGAGCAGTACTTC
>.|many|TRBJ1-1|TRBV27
CASSFGFGVEAFF
TGTGCCAGCAGTTTTGGGTTCGGGGTTGAAGCTTTCTTT
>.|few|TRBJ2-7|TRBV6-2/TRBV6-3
CASSYSGRGEQYF
TGTGCCAGCAGTTACTCCGGCAGGGGCGAGCAGTACTTC
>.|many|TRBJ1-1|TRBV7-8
CASSLGGSANTEAFF
TGTGCCAGCAGCTTAGGGGGCTCCGCGAACACTGAAGCTTTCTTT
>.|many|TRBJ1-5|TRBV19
CASSIWGTSNQPQHF
TGTGCCAGTAGTATCTGGGGAACGAGCAATCAGCCCCAGCATTTT
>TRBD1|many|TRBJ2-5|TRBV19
CASSITRTGETQYF
TGTGCCAGTAGTATAACGCGGACAGGGGAGACCCAGTACTTC
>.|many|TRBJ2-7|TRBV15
CATSRERASRGGYEQYF
TGTGCCACCAGCAGAGAAAGGGCCTCTAGGGGGGGGTACGAGCAGTACTTC
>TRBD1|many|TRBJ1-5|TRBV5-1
CASSLGTGGQPQHF
TGTGCCAGCAGCTTAGGGACAGGGGGCCAGCCCCAGCATTTT
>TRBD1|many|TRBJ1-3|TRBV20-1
CSARGTGAWVGGNTIYF
TGCAGTGCTAGAGGGACAGGGGCCTGGGTTGGTGGAAACACCATATATTTT
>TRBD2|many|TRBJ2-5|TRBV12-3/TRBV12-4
CASSSPGLAVKETQYF
TGTGCCAGCAGTTCCCCGGGACTAGCGGTTAAAGAGACCCAGTACTTC
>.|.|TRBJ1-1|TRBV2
CASSFGQGAFF
TGTGCCAGCAGTTTTGGGCAGGGAGCTTTCTTT
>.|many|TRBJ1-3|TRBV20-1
CSARSLALYDTIYF
TGCAGTGCTAGATCCTTAGCGCTGTATGACACCATATATTTT
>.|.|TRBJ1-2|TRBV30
CAWYEGYGYTF
TGTGCCTGGTATGAGGGCTATGGCTACACCTTC
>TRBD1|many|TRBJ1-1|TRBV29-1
CGGLTGMNTEAFF
TGCGGAGGGTTGACAGGGATGAACACTGAAGCTTTCTTT
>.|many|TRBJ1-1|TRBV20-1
CSAMGPGAEAFF
TGCAGTGCTATGGGGCCCGGCGCTGAAGCTTTCTTT
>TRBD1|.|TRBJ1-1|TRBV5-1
CASSLDGRGHTEAFF
TGCGCCAGCAGCTTGGATGGCAGGGGGCATACTGAAGCTTTCTTT
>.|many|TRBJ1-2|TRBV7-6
CASSFGWGMGYGYTF
TGTGCCAGCAGCTTTGGGTGGGGAATGGGCTATGGCTACACCTTC
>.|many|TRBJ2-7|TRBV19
CASGYYYEQYF
TGTGCCAGTGGGTATTACTACGAGCAGTACTTC
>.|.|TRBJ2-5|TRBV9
CASSAAQYQETQYF
TGTGCCAGCAGCGCGGCACAGTACCAAGAGACCCAGTACTTC
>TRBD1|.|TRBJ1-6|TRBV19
CATQGGNSPLHF
TGTGCCACTCAGGGGGGGAATTCACCCCTCCACTTT
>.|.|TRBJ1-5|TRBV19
CACSIFGGQPQHF
TGTGCCTGTAGTATTTTTGGTGGTCAGCCCCAGCATTTT
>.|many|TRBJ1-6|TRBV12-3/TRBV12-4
CASSAKSSYNSPLHF
TGTGCCAGCAGTGCCAAGAGCTCCTATAATTCACCCCTCCACTTT
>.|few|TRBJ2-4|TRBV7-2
CASRTTENIQYF
TGTGCCAGCAGGACGACCGAGAACATTCAGTACTTC
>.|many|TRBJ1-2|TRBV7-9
CASSLLPNFYGYTF
TGTGCCAGCAGCTTATTACCGAACTTCTATGGCTACACCTTC
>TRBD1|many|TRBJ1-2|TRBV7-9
CAGGQGDVNYGYTF
TGTGCCGGGGGGCAGGGGGACGTCAACTATGGCTACACCTTC
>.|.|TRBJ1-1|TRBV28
CAVQDGGANAEAFF
TGTGCCGTACAAGATGGGGGGGCGAACGCTGAAGCTTTCTTT
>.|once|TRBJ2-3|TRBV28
CASSYLDSVDSDTQYF
TGTGCCAGCAGTTACCTGGACAGTGTGGACTCAGATACGCAGTATTTT
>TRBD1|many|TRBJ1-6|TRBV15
CATSSGIGQGIYNSPLHF
TGTGCCACCAGCAGTGGGATCGGACAGGGTATCTATAATTCACCCCTCCACTTT
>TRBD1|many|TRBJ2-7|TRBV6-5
CASSRDRNEQYF
TGTGCCAGCAGTCGGGACAGGAACGAGCAGTACTTC
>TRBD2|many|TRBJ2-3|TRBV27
CASSPGLEDRTDTQYF
TGTGCCAGCAGTCCTGGACTAGAAGACCGAACAGATACGCAGTATTTT
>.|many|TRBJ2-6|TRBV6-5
CASSYDYSGANVLTF
TGTGCCAGCAGTTACGACTACTCTGGGGCCAACGTCCTGACTTTC